The 20 T cell receptor beta chains presented below share a single source sample, sequenced in a study of read filtering for tumor transcriptome and immune sequencing. The library was built from about 370 ng RNA with molecular barcoded adaptors for alpha/delta and beta/gamma chains. Each CDR3 protein is one row after TCRdb ran MiXCR on the reads. This sample has around 29,000 distinct CDR3 sequences, with roughly an eighth found just once. The sequencing sample was made of a population of CD138-negative cells sorted from bone marrow. All receptors derive from a donor aged 40 or older with multiple myeloma.

This clonotype was detected ten times or more. The chain carries TRBV29-1 and TRBJ1-5, with D perhaps TRBD1 (5 bases). From germline, CDR1 is SQVTM and CDR2 ANQGSEA. CDR3 length: 13 amino acids. Trimming removed 1 base from V and 4 bases from J, with 8 bases in between. DNA for the CDR3: TGCAGCGTTGAAGGAGGGACGAATCAGCCCCAGCATTTT. Translating gives CSVEGGTNQPQHF.

This clonotype came up many times. This chain connects TRBV7-9 to TRBJ1-1; no clear D. CDR3 size: 14 residues. The germline V and J ends were trimmed by 1 base and 11 bases, with 17 bases remaining between them. CDR1 is SEHNR and CDR2 is FQNEAQ in the germline V gene (reference sequence). This CDR3 is CASSLGGFLETAFF. CDR3 DNA: TGTGCCAGCAGCTTAGGCGGGTTTCTGGAAACGGCTTTCTTT.

This clonotype was recorded at least ten times. This chain connects TRBV11-3 to TRBJ1-6; D may be TRBD1 (6 bases). Deletions cut 5 bases from V and 12 bases from J, with 14 bases between. This CDR3 spans 13 amino acids. In germline, CDR1 is SGHNT, CDR2 YENEEA. The CDR3 nucleotides are TGTGCCAGCAGCGACGTACAGGGAATACCCCTCCACTTT. Its translation: CASSDVQGIPLHF. The entire variable domain, with the rest obtained from reference TRBV11-3 and TRBJ1-6, is as follows: EAGVVQSPRYKIIEKKQPVAFWCNPISGHNTLYWYLQNLGQGPELLIRYENEEAVDDSQLPKDRFSAERLKGVDSTLKIQPAELGDSAVYLCASSDVQGIPLHFGNGTRLTVT.

As to this clonotype: One base separates it from a far larger clone, so it is likely a read error. V is TRBV11-2 and J is TRBJ2-5, with TRBD1 identical over 7 bases. V was pared by 8 bases and J by 1 base, with 10 bases of the junction left unmatched. This CDR3 has 15 residues. CDR1 and CDR2 from the germline V gene are SGHAT and FQNNGV. The CDR3 loop is CASGDRGGSQETQYF. The CDR3, as DNA: TGTGCCAGCGGCGATCGAGGGGGCTCCCAAGAGACCCAGTACTTC.

This clonotype was recorded at least ten times. V gene TRBV12-5 combines with J gene TRBJ2-3, with unresolved D. The CDR3 spans 11 residues. Germline CDR1 reads LGHNT; CDR2 reads FRNRAP. Trimming left V 6 bases short and J 6 bases short, with 7 bases between. CDR3 DNA sequence: TGTGCTAGTGGCCGATCGGATACGCAGTATTTT. Residues: CASGRSDTQYF.

This clonotype was counted at least ten times. The chain has TRBV3-1 and TRBJ2-4; D is unclear. Trimming stripped 4 bases from V and 0 bases from J, with 7 bases between. The germline CDR1 and CDR2 sequences are LGHDT and YNNKEL (reference sequence). The CDR3 is 14 residues long. CDR3 nucleotides: TGTGCCAGCAGCCCGAGCTTAGCCAAAAACATTCAGTACTTC. Residues: CASSPSLAKNIQYF.

This clonotype was counted at least ten times. The chain employs TRBV5-1 and TRBJ2-1, with no clear D. CDR1 SGHRS and CDR2 YFSETQ come from the germline V gene. CDR3 size: 12 residues. The V and J ends lost 0 bases and 10 bases respectively, with 8 bases between them. CDR3 DNA: TGCGCCAGCAGCTTGGTCCATACCGAGCAGTTCTTC. It yields the protein CASSLVHTEQFF.

This clonotype came up a few times. A read error is possible here, since a much larger clone lies one base away. The chain has TRBV5-1 and TRBJ2-2, with D tentatively TRBD1 or TRBD2 (7 bases each). Trimming cost V 4 bases and J 6 bases, with 19 bases left between them. The CDR3 contains 16 residues. Germline V gives CDR1 SGHRS, CDR2 YFSETQ. The CDR3 sequence is CASSPGGGANAGELFF. Written as DNA, the CDR3 is TGCGCCAGCAGCCCAGGGGGGGGCGCCAACGCCGGGGAGCTGTTTTTT.

The sample holds many counts of this clonotype. The chain couples TRBV7-2 to TRBJ2-1; 12 bases match TRBD2. J was trimmed by 7 bases and V by 5 bases; bases with no gene match: 6. The CDR3 contains 15 residues. Germline V lookup: CDR1 SGHTA, CDR2 FQGNSA. CDR3 coding DNA: TGTGCCAGCAGCGCCCTAGCGGGAGGGCCTAATGAGCAGTTCTTC. Translation: CASSALAGGPNEQFF.

This clonotype was observed many times. The chain is built from TRBV7-9 and TRBJ1-1; D not certain. Between the trimmed V and J ends, which lost 0 bases and 3 bases, there was a span of 14 bases. CDR1 and CDR2 from the germline V gene are SEHNR and FQNEAQ (reference sequence). This CDR3 is built from 16 residues. The CDR3 is CASSLASNGPYTEAFF. The CDR3 DNA sequence: TGTGCCAGCAGCTTAGCGAGTAACGGACCGTACACTGAAGCTTTCTTT.

This clonotype was picked up many times. This chain joins TRBV20-1 and TRBJ2-5; D remains unclear. Germline V gives CDR1 DFQATT, CDR2 SNEGSKA (reference sequence). V was cut by 8 bases and J by 3 bases, with 7 bases left in between. This CDR3 has 10 amino acids. DNA of the CDR3: TGCAGTTTTCGCAAAGAGACCCAGTACTTC. Protein sequence: CSFRKETQYF.

In this sample, this clonotype turned up many times. This sequence may be a read error, since a much larger clone differs from it by one base. The chain is built from TRBV12-3 or TRBV12-4 and TRBJ2-1; D not certain. The CDR3 sequence is 13 residues long. The CDR3 DNA sequence: TGTGCCGGCAGTCGGAACCTTTACAATGAGCAGTTCTTC. Amino acids: CAGSRNLYNEQFF.

This clonotype was observed many times. V is TRBV7-2 and J is TRBJ2-2; 7 bases fit TRBD1. The length of the CDR3 is 14 residues. The junction had 7 bases not matched to a gene; V was cut back by 8 bases and J by 4 bases. In germline, CDR1 is SGHTA, CDR2 FQGNSA. CDR3 loop: CASGRDSLTGELFF. The CDR3 DNA follows: TGTGCCAGCGGCCGGGACAGCCTCACCGGGGAGCTGTTTTTT.

There are many counts of this clonotype. This chain uses TRBV12-3 or TRBV12-4 with TRBJ2-3; no reliable D call. This CDR3 has 17 amino acids. Deletions cut 2 bases from V and 0 bases from J, with 15 bases between. The DNA for the CDR3 is TGTGCCAGCAGTTTAAGTCAGTCGACCGATAGCACAGATACGCAGTATTTT. It is translated as CASSLSQSTDSTDTQYF.

This clonotype was recorded many times. The rearrangement uses TRBV7-2 and TRBJ2-7; 8 bases align to TRBD2. With 5 bases clipped from V and 5 bases from J, the junction kept 11 bases outside the gene matches. Germline V lookup: CDR1 SGHTA, CDR2 FQGNSA. The CDR3 has 15 residues. The CDR3 nucleotides read TGTGCCAGCAGCCCTAGGAGCGGGAGTACCCACGAGCAGTACTTC. Amino acid sequence: CASSPRSGSTHEQYF.

Many counts were recorded for this clonotype. The chain recombines TRBV7-2 with TRBJ2-7; D is unclear. Germline V lookup: CDR1 SGHTA, CDR2 FQGNSA. Deletions cut 5 bases from V and 1 base from J, with 9 bases between. The CDR3 has 13 residues. The CDR3 bases are TGTGCCAGCAGCCTTTCTCAGTCCTACGAGCAGTACTTC. It codes for CASSLSQSYEQYF. Together with reference TRBV7-2 and TRBJ2-7, the CDR3 gives the full variable domain: GAGVSQSPSNKVTEKGKDVELRCDPISGHTALYWYRQSLGQGLEFLIYFQGNSAPDKSGLPSDRFSAERTGGSVSTLTIQRTQQEDSAVYLCASSLSQSYEQYFGPGTRLTVT.

Many counts were recorded for this clonotype. This chain links TRBV6-6 with TRBJ1-5; tentative D call: TRBD1 (5 bases). This CDR3 is 15 amino acids long. V dropped 5 bases and J dropped 0 bases, with 11 bases sitting between them. Germline loops: CDR1 MNHNY, CDR2 SVGAGI (reference sequence). CDR3 DNA sequence: TGTGCCAGCAGTACCAGGGAGCCTAGCAATCAGCCCCAGCATTTT. Translating gives CASSTREPSNQPQHF.

This clonotype was recorded many times. The genes are TRBV29-1 and TRBJ2-6; D is unresolved. Trimming stripped 0 bases from V and 0 bases from J, with 18 bases between. In germline, CDR1 is SQVTM, CDR2 ANQGSEA. This CDR3 region has 19 residues. The CDR3 sequence: CSVEDFGPTVRSGANVLTF. The DNA for the CDR3 is TGCAGCGTTGAAGATTTCGGTCCGACCGTACGCTCTGGGGCCAACGTCCTGACTTTC.

This clonotype was observed at least ten times. The chain uses TRBV6-2 or TRBV6-3 and TRBJ1-2; D gene uncertain. CDR1 MNHEY and CDR2 SVGEGT come from the germline V gene. This CDR3 is built from 13 residues. Trimming stripped 11 bases from V and 8 bases from J, with 21 bases between. The CDR3 is CASIRAGERGYTF. CDR3 in DNA: TGTGCCTCCATCCGGGCCGGAGAGAGGGGCTACACCTTC.

The chain carries TRBV5-1 and TRBJ2-1; TRBD2 matches 13 bases. The germline gives CDR1 SGHRS, CDR2 YFSETQ. This CDR3 has 14 amino acids. Unmatched junction bases numbered 5, after V lost 5 bases and J lost 9 bases. The CDR3 is CASRGTSGMSEQFF. DNA of the CDR3: TGCGCCAGCAGAGGGACTAGCGGGATGAGTGAGCAGTTCTTC.